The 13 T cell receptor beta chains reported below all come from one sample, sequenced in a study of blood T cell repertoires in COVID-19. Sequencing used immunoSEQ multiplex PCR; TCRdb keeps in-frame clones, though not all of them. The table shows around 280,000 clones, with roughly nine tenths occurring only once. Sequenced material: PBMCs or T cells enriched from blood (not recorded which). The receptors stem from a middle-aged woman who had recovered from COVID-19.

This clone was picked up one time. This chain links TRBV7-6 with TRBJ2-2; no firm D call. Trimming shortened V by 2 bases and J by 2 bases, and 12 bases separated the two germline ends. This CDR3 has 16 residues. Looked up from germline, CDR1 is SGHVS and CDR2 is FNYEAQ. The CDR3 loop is CASSLMAGTNTGELFF. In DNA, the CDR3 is TGTGCCAGCAGCTTAATGGCAGGCACCAACACCGGGGAGCTGTTTTTT.

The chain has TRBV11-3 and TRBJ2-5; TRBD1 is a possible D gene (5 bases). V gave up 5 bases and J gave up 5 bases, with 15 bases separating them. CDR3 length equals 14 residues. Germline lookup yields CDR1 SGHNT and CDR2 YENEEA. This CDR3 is CASSDDRSSETQYF. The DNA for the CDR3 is TGTGCCAGCAGCGATGACAGAAGTAGCGAGACCCAGTACTTC.

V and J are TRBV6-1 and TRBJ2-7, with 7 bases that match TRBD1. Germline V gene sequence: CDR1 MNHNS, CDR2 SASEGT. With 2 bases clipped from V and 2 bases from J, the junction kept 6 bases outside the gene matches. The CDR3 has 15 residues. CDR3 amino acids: CASSEIDRAAYEQYF. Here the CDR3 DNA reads TGTGCCAGCAGTGAAATCGACAGGGCGGCCTACGAGCAGTACTTC.

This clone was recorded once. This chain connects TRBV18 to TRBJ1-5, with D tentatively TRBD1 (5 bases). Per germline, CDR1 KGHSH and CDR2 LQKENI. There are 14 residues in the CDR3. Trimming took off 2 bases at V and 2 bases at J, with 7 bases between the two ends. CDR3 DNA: TGTGCCAGCTCACCAAAACAGGGCAATCAGCCCCAGCATTTT. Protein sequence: CASSPKQGNQPQHF.

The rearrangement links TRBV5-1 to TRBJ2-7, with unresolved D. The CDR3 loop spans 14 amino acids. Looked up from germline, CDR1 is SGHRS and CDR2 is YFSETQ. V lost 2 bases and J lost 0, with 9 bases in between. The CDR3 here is CASSFGGSSYEQYF. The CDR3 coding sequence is TGCGCCAGCAGCTTTGGCGGTAGCTCCTACGAGCAGTACTTC.

In DNA, the CDR3 is TGTGCCAGCAGCTTACGGGGGGACAGGATCTCCTACGAGCAGTACTTC. It encodes CASSLRGDRISYEQYF. The chain recombines TRBV7-8 with TRBJ2-7, with D perhaps matching TRBD1 (8 bases). The V end lost 2 bases, the J end lost 0 bases, and 14 bases lay between the germline ends. The CDR3 has 16 amino acids. CDR1 is SGHVS and CDR2 is FQNEAQ in the germline V gene.

The CDR3 DNA is TGTGCCAGCAGTTTATCCCCGGAGCAGTTCTTC. This encodes CASSLSPEQFF. The rearrangement joins TRBV12-3 or TRBV12-4 to TRBJ2-1, with D unresolved. Between the trimmed V and J ends, which lost 2 bases and 10 bases, there was a span of 6 bases. This CDR3 contains 11 residues.

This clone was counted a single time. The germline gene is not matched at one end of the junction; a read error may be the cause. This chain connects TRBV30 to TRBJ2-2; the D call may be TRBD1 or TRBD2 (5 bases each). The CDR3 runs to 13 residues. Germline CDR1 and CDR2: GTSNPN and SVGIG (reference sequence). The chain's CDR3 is CAGRQKNTGELFF. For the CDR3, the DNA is TGTGCCGGGAGACAGAAGAACACCGGGGAGCTGTTTTTT. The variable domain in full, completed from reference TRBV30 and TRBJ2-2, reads SQTIHQWPATLVQPVGSPLSLECTVEGTSNPNLYWYRQAAGRGLQLLFYSVGIGQISSEVPQNLSASRPQDRQFILSSKKLLLSDSGFYLCAGRQKNTGELFFGEGSRLTVL.

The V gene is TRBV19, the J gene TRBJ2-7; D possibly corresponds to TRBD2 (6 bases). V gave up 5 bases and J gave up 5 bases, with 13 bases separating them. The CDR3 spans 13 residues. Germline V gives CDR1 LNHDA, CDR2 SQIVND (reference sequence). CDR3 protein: CASSFNPGDEQYF. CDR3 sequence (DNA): TGTGCCAGTAGTTTCAACCCGGGAGACGAGCAGTACTTC.

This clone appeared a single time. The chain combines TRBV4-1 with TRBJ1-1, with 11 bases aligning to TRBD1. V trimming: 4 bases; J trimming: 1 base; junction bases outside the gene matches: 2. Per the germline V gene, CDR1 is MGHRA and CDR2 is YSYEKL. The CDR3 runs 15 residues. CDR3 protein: CASSLGQGANTEAFF. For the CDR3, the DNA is TGCGCCAGCAGCCTAGGACAGGGGGCGAACACTGAAGCTTTCTTT.

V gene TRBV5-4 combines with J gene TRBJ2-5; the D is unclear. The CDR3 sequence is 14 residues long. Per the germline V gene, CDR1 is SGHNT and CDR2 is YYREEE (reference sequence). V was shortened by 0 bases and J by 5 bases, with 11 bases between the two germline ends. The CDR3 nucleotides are TGTGCCAGCAGCTTGGCCAATGAGGTGGAGACCCAGTACTTC. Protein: CASSLANEVETQYF.

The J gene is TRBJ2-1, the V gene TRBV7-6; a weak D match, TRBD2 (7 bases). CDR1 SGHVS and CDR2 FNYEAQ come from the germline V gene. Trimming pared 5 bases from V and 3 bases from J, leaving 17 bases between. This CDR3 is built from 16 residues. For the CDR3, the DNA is TGTGCCAGCAGCCCGAGGGGGGGGACCAACTACAATGAGCAGTTCTTC. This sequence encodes CASSPRGGTNYNEQFF.

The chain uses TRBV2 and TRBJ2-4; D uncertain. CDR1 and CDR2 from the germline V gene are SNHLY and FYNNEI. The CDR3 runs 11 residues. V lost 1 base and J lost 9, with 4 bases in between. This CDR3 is CASSEGSIQYF. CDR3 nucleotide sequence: TGTGCCAGCAGTGAAGGGAGCATTCAGTACTTC. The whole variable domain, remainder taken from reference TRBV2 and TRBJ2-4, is EPEVTQTPSHQVTQMGQEVILRCVPISNHLYFYWYRQILGQKVEFLVSFYNNEISEKSEIFDDQFSVERPDGSNFTLKIRSTKLEDSAMYFCASSEGSIQYFGAGTRLSVL.